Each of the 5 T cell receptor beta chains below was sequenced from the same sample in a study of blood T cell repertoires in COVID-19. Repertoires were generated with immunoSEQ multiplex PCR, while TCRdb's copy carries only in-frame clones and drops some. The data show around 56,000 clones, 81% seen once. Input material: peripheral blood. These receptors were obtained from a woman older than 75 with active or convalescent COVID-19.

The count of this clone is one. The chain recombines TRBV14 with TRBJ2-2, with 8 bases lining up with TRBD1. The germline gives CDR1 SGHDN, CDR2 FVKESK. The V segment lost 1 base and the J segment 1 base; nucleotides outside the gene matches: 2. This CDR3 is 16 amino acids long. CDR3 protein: CASSQGGTGNTGELFF. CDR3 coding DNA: TGTGCCAGCAGCCAAGGTGGGACAGGGAACACCGGGGAGCTGTTTTTT.

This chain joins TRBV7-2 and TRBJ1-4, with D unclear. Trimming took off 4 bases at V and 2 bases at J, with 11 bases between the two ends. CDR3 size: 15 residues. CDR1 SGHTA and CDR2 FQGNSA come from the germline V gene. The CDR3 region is CASSSRPGTNEKLFF. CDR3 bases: TGTGCCAGCAGCTCCCGACCGGGTACTAATGAAAAACTGTTTTTT.

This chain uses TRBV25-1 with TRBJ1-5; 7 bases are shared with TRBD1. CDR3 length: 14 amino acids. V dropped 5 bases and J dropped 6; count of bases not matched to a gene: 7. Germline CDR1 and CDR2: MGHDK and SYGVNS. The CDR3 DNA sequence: TGTGCCAGCAGTCAACCGACAGGGCTTCAGCCCCAGCATTTT. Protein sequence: CASSQPTGLQPQHF.

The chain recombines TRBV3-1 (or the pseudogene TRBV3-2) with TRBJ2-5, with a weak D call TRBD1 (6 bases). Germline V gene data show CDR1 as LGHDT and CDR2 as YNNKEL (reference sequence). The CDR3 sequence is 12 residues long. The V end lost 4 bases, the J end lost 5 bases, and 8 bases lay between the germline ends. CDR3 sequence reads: CASSPQGETQYF. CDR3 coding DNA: TGTGCCAGCAGCCCCCAGGGGGAGACCCAGTACTTC.

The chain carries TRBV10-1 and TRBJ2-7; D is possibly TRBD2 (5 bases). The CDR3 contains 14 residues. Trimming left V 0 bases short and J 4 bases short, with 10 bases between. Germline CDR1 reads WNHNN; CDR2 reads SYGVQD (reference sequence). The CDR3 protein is CASSESGAEYEQYF. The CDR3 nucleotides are TGCGCCAGCAGTGAGTCGGGAGCTGAGTACGAGCAGTACTTC.